A single sample is the source of the 23 T cell receptor beta chains below, sequenced in a study of CD8 T cells in Susac syndrome. cDNA came from roughly 0.53 to 1 ug RNA primed by random hexamers. TCRdb processed the immunoSEQ multiplex PCR reads anew with MiXCR; each CDR3 protein has one entry. The data show roughly 150,000 distinct CDR3 sequences, with around 95% seen just once and about 0.15% held by the top ten. Input material: CD8+ T cells from PBMCs. These receptors were obtained from a human donor with multiple sclerosis.

The rearrangement joins TRBV29-1 to TRBJ2-1; 9 bases map to TRBD2. The trim removed 3 bases at V and 6 bases at J, leaving 9 bases unmatched. From germline, CDR1 is SQVTM and CDR2 ANQGSEA. This CDR3 region has 15 residues. This CDR3 is CSVDLRGGPGNEQFF. In nucleotides, the CDR3 is TGCAGCGTTGACTTGCGGGGGGGCCCAGGCAATGAGCAGTTCTTC.

The chain carries TRBV30 and TRBJ1-1, with D tentatively TRBD1 (5 bases). The CDR3 contains 15 residues. Trimming removed 0 bases at V and 0 bases at J, with 11 bases between. Germline CDR1 is GTSNPN and CDR2 is SVGIG (reference sequence). CDR3 in DNA: TGTGCCTGGAGTGTCGGGCCACAGGTGAACACTGAAGCTTTCTTT. Translating it yields CAWSVGPQVNTEAFF. Supplemented by reference TRBV30 and TRBJ1-1, the full variable domain reads SQTIHQWPATLVQPVGSPLSLECTVEGTSNPNLYWYRQAAGRGLQLLFYSVGIGQISSEVPQNLSASRPQDRQFILSSKKLLLSDSGFYLCAWSVGPQVNTEAFFGQGTRLTVV.

The rearrangement links TRBV11-2 to TRBJ1-2; 7 bases are shared with TRBD1. V lost 5 bases to trimming and J lost 8 bases; unmatched junction nucleotides: 5. The germline CDR1 and CDR2 sequences are SGHAT and FQNNGV. This CDR3 comprises 12 residues. Here the CDR3 DNA reads TGTGCCAGCAGCGGGGACAGACTCGGCTACACCTTC. Translated: CASSGDRLGYTF.

This chain uses TRBV7-9 with TRBJ2-1; TRBD1 matches at 8 bases. Trimming took 10 bases from V and 5 from J; bases not matched to a gene: 13. There are 15 residues in the CDR3. The germline V gene encodes CDR1 SEHNR and CDR2 FQNEAQ (reference sequence). The CDR3 DNA follows: TGTGCCACCCGAGCCGGCGGGACAGGCGACAATGAGCAGTTCTTC. Translating it yields CATRAGGTGDNEQFF.

As DNA, the CDR3 is TGCAGCGTTGAAGCAGAGATTACTAGCACAGATACGCAGTATTTT. The encoded protein is CSVEAEITSTDTQYF. J is TRBJ2-3 and V is TRBV29-1; D ambiguous. CDR1 is SQVTM, CDR2 ANQGSEA, per germline. V lost 1 base to trimming and J lost 0 bases, with 11 bases between them. The CDR3 is 15 amino acids.

The count of this clonotype is one. The chain employs TRBV5-6 and TRBJ1-3; D may be TRBD1 (6 bases). The CDR3 runs to 13 residues. Trimming stripped 4 bases from V and 8 bases from J, with 13 bases between. Looked up from germline, CDR1 is SGHDT and CDR2 is YYEEEE. Here the CDR3 reads CASSPVGADTIYF. In DNA form, the CDR3 reads TGTGCCAGCAGCCCGGTGGGGGCTGACACCATATATTTT.

This rearrangement joins TRBV20-1 to TRBJ2-5; weak D call: TRBD1 (6 bases). Germline loops: CDR1 DFQATT, CDR2 SNEGSKA (reference sequence). The CDR3 length is 13 residues. The V end lost 5 bases, the J end lost 3 bases, and 13 bases lay between the germline ends. The CDR3 loop is CSAGYREKETQYF. Here the CDR3 DNA reads TGCAGTGCTGGATACAGGGAAAAAGAGACCCAGTACTTC.

This chain uses TRBV20-1 with TRBJ1-5; the D is unclear. The germline gives CDR1 DFQATT, CDR2 SNEGSKA (reference sequence). The CDR3 is 14 residues long. Trimming cost V 0 bases and J 6 bases, with 12 bases left between them. CDR3 loop: CSARDPGLGQPQHF. CDR3 DNA sequence: TGCAGTGCTAGAGATCCGGGTTTGGGTCAGCCCCAGCATTTT.

This rearrangement joins TRBV7-8 to TRBJ2-6; D may be TRBD1 (6 bases). The V gene's germline CDR1 is SGHVS and CDR2 FQNEAQ. The CDR3 totals 14 residues. Trimming took off 1 base at V and 8 bases at J, with 9 bases between the two ends. CDR3 in DNA: TGTGCCAGCAGCTTAGGGACAGCCTCCAACGTCCTGACTTTC. Its protein product is CASSLGTASNVLTF.

The chain uses TRBV27 and TRBJ2-2, with D uncertain. V lost 3 bases to trimming and J lost 3 bases, with 5 bases between them. CDR1 MNHEY and CDR2 SMNVEV come from the germline V gene (reference sequence). CDR3 length: 13 residues. CDR3 residues: CASSFGYTGELFF. As DNA, the CDR3 is TGTGCCAGCAGTTTCGGGTACACCGGGGAGCTGTTTTTT.

This rearrangement joins TRBV13 to TRBJ2-5; TRBD1 matches at 8 bases. From germline, CDR1 is PRHDT and CDR2 FYEKMQ (reference sequence). The length of the CDR3 is 16 residues. V was clipped by 4 bases and J by 5 bases; unmatched bases: 12. CDR3 sequence (DNA): TGTGCCAGCAGCTCCTCCGCAGGGGGCGCTGGGGAGACCCAGTACTTC. As protein: CASSSSAGGAGETQYF.

This chain uses TRBV15 with TRBJ2-3; D gene unclear. Trimming took off 1 base at V and 5 bases at J, with 7 bases between the two ends. Germline loops: CDR1 LNHNV, CDR2 YYDKDF (reference sequence). The CDR3 length is 13 residues. CDR3 residues: CATSRVLGDTQYF. The CDR3 DNA reads as TGTGCCACCAGCAGAGTTCTAGGAGATACGCAGTATTTT.

The rearrangement uses TRBV9 and TRBJ1-5; TRBD1 agrees at 9 bases. Unmatched junction bases numbered 8, after V lost 4 bases and J lost 6 bases. The CDR3 has 15 amino acids. Germline CDR1 SGDLS, CDR2 YYNGEE. The CDR3 region is CASSTGQGSGQPQHF. CDR3 in DNA: TGTGCCAGCAGCACCGGACAGGGGTCGGGTCAGCCCCAGCATTTT.

The genes are TRBV20-1 and TRBJ1-2; 11 nucleotides line up with TRBD1. The CDR3 contains 13 residues. Germline V gives CDR1 DFQATT, CDR2 SNEGSKA (reference sequence). J lost 8 bases, V lost 6 bases, and 8 bases had no gene match. CDR3 nucleotide sequence: TGCAGTGCCCCGGGACAGGGGGAAGGGGGCTACACCTTC. Amino acids: CSAPGQGEGGYTF.

The chain joins TRBV12-5 to TRBJ2-2; the D is unclear. This CDR3 spans 11 amino acids. Germline values: CDR1 LGHNT, CDR2 FRNRAP. V was shortened by 0 bases and J by 10 bases, with 3 bases between the two germline ends. DNA of the CDR3: TGTGCTAGTGGTTTGGTAGAGGAGCTGTTTTTT. Translating gives CASGLVEELFF.

V and J are TRBV6-6 and TRBJ2-7; D remains unclear. The length of the CDR3 is 16 residues. Germline V gives CDR1 MNHNY, CDR2 SVGAGI (reference sequence). The V end lost 0 bases, the J end lost 0 bases, and 12 bases lay between the germline ends. CDR3 sequence (DNA): TGTGCCAGCAGTTACTCGAGTCCGCACTTCTCCTACGAGCAGTACGTC. Protein product: CASSYSSPHFSYEQYV.

This chain connects TRBV6-5 to TRBJ2-6; tentatively, D is TRBD1 (6 bases). Germline V gene sequence: CDR1 MNHEY, CDR2 SVGAGI. The CDR3 contains 19 residues. Trimming took off 0 bases at V and 1 base at J, with 16 bases between the two ends. CDR3 region: CASSYSVSQGRSGANVLTF. CDR3 sequence (DNA): TGTGCCAGCAGTTACTCCGTTTCGCAGGGGCGATCTGGGGCCAACGTCCTGACTTTC.

The V and J genes are TRBV7-2 and TRBJ2-5; 7 nucleotides align to TRBD2. The CDR3 runs 15 residues. CDR1 is SGHTA and CDR2 is FQGNSA in the germline V gene. V dropped 7 bases and J dropped 2; count of bases not matched to a gene: 10. The CDR3 region is CASKLARWGQETQYF. The CDR3 DNA sequence: TGTGCCAGCAAACTAGCGCGTTGGGGGCAAGAGACCCAGTACTTC.

There are a few counts of this clonotype. This chain joins TRBV9 and TRBJ2-1; D is ambiguous. Germline V gene sequence: CDR1 SGDLS, CDR2 YYNGEE. V lost 4 bases and J lost 0, with 8 bases in between. This CDR3 has 14 amino acids. The CDR3 sequence is CASSPSGSYNEQFF. As DNA, the CDR3 is TGTGCCAGCAGCCCTTCGGGCTCCTACAATGAGCAGTTCTTC. The entire variable domain, with the rest obtained from reference TRBV9 and TRBJ2-1, is as follows: DSGVTQTPKHLITATGQRVTLRCSPRSGDLSVYWYQQSLDQGLQFLIQYYNGEERAKGNILERFSAQQFPDLHSELNLSSLELGDSALYFCASSPSGSYNEQFFGPGTRLTVL.

The chain employs TRBV29-1 and TRBJ2-1; D perhaps matches TRBD2 (6 bases). Trimming left V 6 bases short and J 2 bases short, with 11 bases between. The CDR3 runs to 13 residues. CDR1 is SQVTM, CDR2 ANQGSEA, per germline. This CDR3 is CSVEGRAYNEQFF. The DNA of the CDR3 is TGCAGCGTGGAGGGTCGGGCCTACAATGAGCAGTTCTTC.

This clonotype came up once. The J gene is TRBJ2-6, the V gene TRBV30; TRBD2 is a possible D gene (5 bases). CDR1 and CDR2 from the germline V gene are GTSNPN and SVGIG (reference sequence). V was pared by 4 bases and J by 1 base, with 11 bases between. The CDR3 sequence is 15 residues long. This CDR3 is CAWNQGSSGANVLTF. The DNA for the CDR3 is TGTGCCTGGAATCAAGGGAGTTCTGGGGCCAACGTCCTGACTTTC.

The gene calls are TRBV7-6 and TRBJ2-5; D gene uncertain. Trimming pared 1 base from V and 3 bases from J, leaving 15 bases between. This CDR3 comprises 16 residues. Germline V gene sequence: CDR1 SGHVS, CDR2 FNYEAQ. The CDR3 DNA is TGTGCCAGCAGCTTAGAGATGGAGAGCTGGGAAGAGACCCAGTACTTC. Its translation: CASSLEMESWEETQYF.

V usage is TRBV30 and J usage is TRBJ1-1, with a tentative D call TRBD1 (5 bases). The CDR3 has 14 residues. V lost 2 bases and J lost 1, with 11 bases in between. Germline lookup yields CDR1 GTSNPN and CDR2 SVGIG (reference sequence). For the CDR3, the DNA is TGTGCCTGGAGTCGGGGGGTCCCGAACACTGAAGCTTTCTTT. Its protein is CAWSRGVPNTEAFF.